This T cell receptor beta chain was sequenced during a study of T cell changes during pregnancy in multiple sclerosis. The CDR3 is 15 amino acids. The method was immunoSEQ multiplex PCR; TCRdb's version includes in-frame clones alone and lacks a portion of them. The table has about 48,000 clones, roughly 94% seen once. The source of this sequence is a female donor with multiple sclerosis, enrolled in a pregnancy study. The chain couples TRBV21-1 to TRBJ2-5; no check of the table's D call, TRBD1, against the DNA was made. TRBV21-1 is marked as a pseudogene. Sequenced here: CD4+ T cells from peripheral blood mononuclear cells, sampled in the first trimester of pregnancy. CDR3: CASSKGGETQETQYF. For the CDR3, the DNA is TGTGCCAGCAGCAAAGGGGGCGAAACCCAAGAGACCCAGTACTTC.